Each of the 22 T cell receptor beta chains below was sequenced from the same sample in a study of blood T cell repertoires in COVID-19 (dated by TCRdb to the early 2020s). The method was the immunoSEQ multiplex PCR assay. Entries here come from immuneACCESS through TCRdb and include only in-frame sequences with V and J called. Some clones fail to appear in such tables; in the studies checked, an unresolved V gene covers under half of the shortfall, and the cause of the remainder is unknown. A total of more than 200,000 clones appear in this sample, around 80% of them only once. The ten largest clones add up to about 10% of the sample. The sequenced sample consisted of peripheral blood. These receptors originate from a woman older than 75 with COVID-19, enrolled during active disease.

V gene TRBV30 combines with J gene TRBJ2-7; a possible D gene is TRBD1 (6 bases). The V gene's germline CDR1 is GTSNPN and CDR2 SVGIG (reference sequence). Trimming left V 2 bases short and J 0 bases short, with 11 bases between. This CDR3 has 14 residues. The CDR3: CAWSTQGNSYEQYF. CDR3 DNA: TGTGCCTGGAGTACACAGGGAAACTCCTACGAGCAGTACTTC. Together with reference TRBV30 and TRBJ2-7, the CDR3 gives the full variable domain: SQTIHQWPATLVQPVGSPLSLECTVEGTSNPNLYWYRQAAGRGLQLLFYSVGIGQISSEVPQNLSASRPQDRQFILSSKKLLLSDSGFYLCAWSTQGNSYEQYFGPGTRLTVT.

The CDR3 spells CASRTGTGTGELFF. DNA of the CDR3: TGTGCCAGCAGGACCGGGACAGGGACCGGGGAGCTGTTTTTT. J is TRBJ2-2 and V is TRBV27; 9 bases align to TRBD1. The V gene's germline CDR1 is MNHEY and CDR2 SMNVEV (reference sequence). The CDR3 is 14 amino acids. V lost 6 bases to trimming and J lost 5 bases; unmatched junction nucleotides: 4.

This sequence joins TRBV21-1 and TRBJ1-2; the D call of TRBD1 is as the table states it, not checked on the DNA. TRBV21-1 is a pseudogene. The CDR3 runs 14 residues. The CDR3 DNA reads as TGTGCCAGCAGCCCCCGGGCAGGGCCCTATGGCTACACCTTC. Protein sequence: CASSPRAGPYGYTF.

This chain links TRBV11-1 with TRBJ2-3; 7 positions match TRBD1. This CDR3 has 16 residues. CDR1 is SGHAT and CDR2 is FQDESV in the germline V gene (reference sequence). J was trimmed by 0 bases and V by 5 bases; bases with no gene match: 8. The CDR3 reads CASSTRTGESTDTQYF. CDR3 nucleotide sequence: TGTGCCAGCAGCACTCGGACAGGCGAGAGCACAGATACGCAGTATTTT.

The J gene is TRBJ2-5, the V gene TRBV6-5, with 8 bases lining up with TRBD1. Germline V gene data show CDR1 as MNHEY and CDR2 as SVGAGI. After removal of 6 bases from V and 5 bases from J, the junction contained 8 bases not matched to a gene. This CDR3 comprises 14 residues. CDR3 bases: TGTGCCAGCAGCCAGTCAGGGGGCAGGGAGACCCAGTACTTC. Its translation: CASSQSGGRETQYF.

This rearrangement joins TRBV28 to TRBJ1-1, with 8 bases aligning to TRBD1. This CDR3 is built from 14 residues. Germline CDR1 MDHEN, CDR2 SYDVKM. J was trimmed by 4 bases and V by 6 bases; bases with no gene match: 7. CDR3 nucleotide sequence: TGTGCCAGCAGGACAGGGGATTTGGGCACTGAAGCTTTCTTT. Protein: CASRTGDLGTEAFF.

The chain couples TRBV7-2 to TRBJ2-2, with 8 bases aligning to TRBD1. V lost 1 base and J lost 4; bases outside the gene matches: 2. CDR1 SGHTA and CDR2 FQGNSA come from the germline V gene. This CDR3 is built from 15 residues. The CDR3 DNA is TGTGCCAGCAGCTTAGGGACAGGGACCACCGGGGAGCTGTTTTTT. Protein sequence: CASSLGTGTTGELFF.

The V and J genes are TRBV30 and TRBJ1-2, with TRBD1 identical over 9 bases. Per the germline V gene, CDR1 is GTSNPN and CDR2 is SVGIG (reference sequence). The V and J ends lost 2 bases and 7 bases, in that order; junction bases with no gene match: 5. There are 13 residues in the CDR3. In DNA, the CDR3 is TGTGCCTGGAGTAAACAGGGGGCCCTTGGCTACACCTTC. Residues: CAWSKQGALGYTF.

V usage is TRBV6-2 or TRBV6-3 and J usage is TRBJ1-1; the D gene is possibly TRBD1 (5 bases). Germline values: CDR1 MNHEY, CDR2 SVGEGT. This CDR3 contains 16 residues. Trimming removed 0 bases at V and 7 bases at J, with 18 bases between. The CDR3 protein is CASSYSKLRGLVEAFF. In nucleotides, the CDR3 is TGTGCCAGCAGTTACTCGAAGCTAAGGGGTCTTGTTGAAGCTTTCTTT.

The V call is TRBV7-2, the J call TRBJ2-3, with D unresolved. V was shortened by 1 base and J by 7 bases, with 12 bases between the two germline ends. CDR1 and CDR2 from the germline V gene are SGHTA and FQGNSA. CDR3 length: 14 amino acids. CDR3 nucleotide sequence: TGTGCCAGCAGCTTAGGAGTCAACGTGTATACGCAGTATTTT. It codes for CASSLGVNVYTQYF.

The rearrangement joins TRBV7-2 to TRBJ2-2, with a possible D match to TRBD1 (5 bases). The CDR3 consists of 15 residues. Trimming stripped 3 bases from V and 2 bases from J, with 10 bases between. Germline V gene data show CDR1 as SGHTA and CDR2 as FQGNSA. CDR3 nucleotide sequence: TGTGCCAGCAGCTTTCAGCAGGGAAACACCGGGGAGCTGTTTTTT. Its protein is CASSFQQGNTGELFF.

This clone was recorded only once. The J gene is TRBJ1-5, the V gene TRBV20-1; D is possibly TRBD1 (5 bases). This CDR3 comprises 14 residues. Trimming pared 3 bases from V and 4 bases from J, leaving 13 bases between. Germline CDR1 is DFQATT and CDR2 is SNEGSKA (reference sequence). CDR3 residues: CSASIPGRNQPQHF. CDR3 in DNA: TGCAGTGCTAGTATTCCAGGGAGGAATCAGCCCCAGCATTTT.

This chain joins TRBV11-1 and TRBJ2-1, with TRBD1 matching 8 bases. The V gene's germline CDR1 is SGHAT and CDR2 FQDESV (reference sequence). The trim removed 2 bases at V and 9 bases at J, leaving 9 bases unmatched. This CDR3 has 15 residues. The CDR3, as DNA: TGTGCCAGCAGCTTATGGACCCAGGGGGCAGGTGAGCAGTTCTTC. Encoded protein: CASSLWTQGAGEQFF.

The rearrangement links TRBV27 to TRBJ1-6, with TRBD1 matching 8 bases. Germline values: CDR1 MNHEY, CDR2 SMNVEV (reference sequence). V lost 4 bases, J lost 7 bases, and 3 bases stayed unmatched. The CDR3 length is 14 residues. The CDR3 spells CASSWTGKNSPLHF. Here the CDR3 DNA reads TGTGCCAGCAGTTGGACAGGGAAAAATTCACCCCTCCACTTT.

In the case of this clone: Germline and junction disagree at one end, which may indicate a read error. This rearrangement joins TRBV5-1 to TRBJ1-1, with 7 bases lining up with TRBD1. The germline gives CDR1 SGHRS, CDR2 YFSETQ. The CDR3 length is 16 residues. CDR3 in DNA: TGCGCCAGCAGCTTGGCCGACAGGGCTGTGAATACTGAAGCTTTCTTT. Amino acid sequence: CASSLADRAVNTEAFF.

This chain joins TRBV5-4 and TRBJ2-1, with TRBD2 matching 10 bases. V gave up 2 bases and J gave up 7 bases; unmatched junction bases: 6. The CDR3 loop spans 15 amino acids. The germline gives CDR1 SGHNT, CDR2 YYREEE (reference sequence). The DNA for the CDR3 is TGTGCCAGCAGCTTACTAGCGGGGCCTAGGAATGAGCAGTTCTTC. It specifies CASSLLAGPRNEQFF.

V gene TRBV18 combines with J gene TRBJ2-3; the match to TRBD2 covers 11 bases. The germline V gene has CDR1 KGHSH and CDR2 LQKENI. The CDR3 consists of 17 residues. The J segment lost 2 bases and the V segment lost 1 base, leaving 5 bases of the junction unmatched. In nucleotides, the CDR3 is TGTGCCAGCTCACCACTGACTAGCGGGGCACACACAGATACGCAGTATTTT. It specifies CASSPLTSGAHTDTQYF.

V is TRBV6-2 or TRBV6-3 and J is TRBJ1-1; TRBD1 agrees at 7 bases. The V gene end was trimmed by 6 bases and the J gene end by 6 bases; junction bases not matched to a gene: 13. Germline V CDR1 and CDR2: MNHEY, SVGEGT. The CDR3 has 15 amino acids. The CDR3 here is CASSPDLTGNAEAFF. The CDR3 bases are TGTGCCAGCAGCCCCGACCTGACAGGGAATGCTGAAGCTTTCTTT.

This chain joins TRBV12-3 or TRBV12-4 and TRBJ2-7, with a possible D match to TRBD2 (5 bases). V was clipped by 6 bases and J by 7 bases, with 16 bases between them. The length of the CDR3 is 13 residues. The CDR3 nucleotides are TGTGCCAGCAGGAGAGGGAAGTCGAGTGAGCAGTACGTC. It codes for CASRRGKSSEQYV.

The sample holds a few counts of this clone. The J gene is TRBJ1-3, the V gene TRBV28; possible D gene TRBD1, 5 bases. The CDR3 covers 15 residues. V was shortened by 2 bases and J by 3 bases, with 11 bases between the two germline ends. Germline lookup yields CDR1 MDHEN and CDR2 SYDVKM. CDR3 in DNA: TGTGCCAGCAGTTTAACGGGCAGGGTTGGAAACACCATATATTTT. Its translation is CASSLTGRVGNTIYF.

V is TRBV4-1 and J is TRBJ1-5; no reliable D call. Germline V gives CDR1 MGHRA, CDR2 YSYEKL. Trimming left V 2 bases short and J 4 bases short, with 18 bases between. The length of the CDR3 is 17 residues. The chain's CDR3 is CASSQQEFGEGNQPQHF. The CDR3 DNA follows: TGCGCCAGCAGCCAACAAGAGTTTGGGGAGGGTAATCAGCCCCAGCATTTT.

The chain is built from TRBV18 and TRBJ2-7; 14 nucleotides align to TRBD2. The CDR3 runs to 15 residues. Germline CDR1 is KGHSH and CDR2 is LQKENI. V dropped 3 bases and J dropped 4; count of bases not matched to a gene: 2. The CDR3 sequence is CASSPGTSGGYEQYF. In DNA, the CDR3 is TGTGCCAGCTCACCCGGGACTAGCGGGGGATACGAGCAGTACTTC.